The entry below gives a single T cell receptor beta chain sequence along with its context. There is no known antigen for this receptor. Per-nucleotide qualities are absent, and no much larger clonotype sits a single base away. The goal of deep resolution MiSeq sequencing was a depth between 1 in 1 million and 1 in 200,000 T cells, and coverage averaged 10x per clonotype. TCR beta libraries were generated with the immunoSEQ hsTCRB Kit. Processing in the source paper ran as follows. The data were analyzed with ImmunoSEQ Analyzer and ImmunoSEQ Data Assistant, and V, D and J gene assignments followed IMGT definitions. Clonality, with values ranging from 0 to 1, was calculated as one minus the normalized Shannon entropy of productive rearrangement frequencies. Only overrepresented clonotypes making up at least 0.05% of each patient's repertoire were included in the public clonotype analysis. Thirteen age-matched healthy donor repertoires from immuneACCESS served as clonality controls. TCRdb stores this immuneACCESS table with in-frame sequences only. Part of the clones is absent; in the studies checked, under half of the shortfall reflects unresolved V genes, and no reason is known for the rest. That table gives V, J and clone size, and the DNA gave D and trimming. The sample records about 70,000 clones, around nine tenths of which are singletons. Together, the top ten hold 3% to 3.5% of the sample.

This sample is part of a study of cytotoxic CD8 clonotypes in ibrutinib-treated CLL (dated by TCRdb to the early 2020s). Regarding the research as a whole: The cohort had about a dozen relapsed/refractory and about 15 treatment-naive patients; fewer than 18 were IGHV unmutated. Partial responses were observed in approximately 24 patients and complete responses in 2; after a median follow-up of about 69 months, remission was maintained in around 14 patients and progression was observed in about twelve. Response samples were taken after a median of 12 months on treatment, ranging from roughly 6 to 36 months. An average of around 260,000 productive templates and tens of thousands of productive rearrangements was obtained per sample. Of the roughly 86 participants in the trial, approximately 25 had longitudinal samples available. Cryopreserved peripheral blood mononuclear cells were obtained before treatment, at response, and at either sustained remission or disease progression. All remission and progressive disease samples were collected while patients were still receiving ibrutinib.

The time point label, read with the paper, signifies: about a year on ibrutinib. Around 1.8 micrograms of genomic DNA were extracted from cryopreserved PBMCs for TCR beta library preparation. Longitudinal blood samples from CLL patients on ibrutinib monotherapy were analyzed using high-throughput TCR beta sequencing. Patients were enrolled in a phase 2 open-label single-center ibrutinib monotherapy trial. Reading from cysteine to phenylalanine, the CDR3 counts 16 amino acids. Only the CDR3 part of the read is kept: 48 bases, read in frame from the first base. V and J are trimmed by 6 bases and 1 base, and the gene matches miss 9 bases of the junction. From a lookup of the germline V gene, CDR1 and CDR2 are SGHVS and FQNEAQ. Overall results and qualifications from the work: Public clonotypes were rare and either shrank or stayed stable during treatment, and the rise in clonality at ibrutinib response reflected expansion of private clonotypes. Sustained-remission and progressing patients did not have matched sampling times, and lymph node repertoires were not examined. At baseline, clonality was higher than in age-matched healthy donors and showed a strong correlation with circulating CD8+ T-cell counts. At ibrutinib response clonality went up, during sustained remission it held steady, and at progression it dropped back toward baseline.

This chain joins TRBV7-8 to TRBJ2-3, and TRBD2 matches 8 of the central bases. Sequencing was performed on PBMCs, taken after 12 months of ibrutinib treatment. This TCR derives from a human donor with chronic lymphocytic leukemia. DNA sequence: TGTGCCAGCAGTCCTCTAGCGGGCGCGGGCACAGATACGCAGTATTTT. Translated, this gives CASSPLAGAGTDTQYF.